Described below is a single T cell receptor beta chain sequence and its context. Its matching antigen is unknown. The source of the sample is a study of STAT5B mutations in CD4+ large granular lymphocyte leukemia. This CDR3 spans 13 amino acids. Germline V gives CDR1 SQVTM, CDR2 ANQGSEA. Deletions cut 4 bases from V and 2 bases from J, with 11 bases between. Using immunoSEQ multiplex PCR, the repertoire was profiled, and TCRdb retains in-frame clones only, with some absent. The sample carries about 20,000 clones, 78% recorded once. Study-level results: Data were not HLA-matched across samples.

Sequenced input: CD4+ T cells from blood buffy coats. J is TRBJ2-5 and V is TRBV29-1; a weak D match, TRBD1 (6 bases). This TCR was sampled from a human donor in good health. The CDR3 nucleotides read TGCAGCGTTGGGGACACTCCTCAAGAGACCCAGTACTTC. Translation gives CSVGDTPQETQYF.